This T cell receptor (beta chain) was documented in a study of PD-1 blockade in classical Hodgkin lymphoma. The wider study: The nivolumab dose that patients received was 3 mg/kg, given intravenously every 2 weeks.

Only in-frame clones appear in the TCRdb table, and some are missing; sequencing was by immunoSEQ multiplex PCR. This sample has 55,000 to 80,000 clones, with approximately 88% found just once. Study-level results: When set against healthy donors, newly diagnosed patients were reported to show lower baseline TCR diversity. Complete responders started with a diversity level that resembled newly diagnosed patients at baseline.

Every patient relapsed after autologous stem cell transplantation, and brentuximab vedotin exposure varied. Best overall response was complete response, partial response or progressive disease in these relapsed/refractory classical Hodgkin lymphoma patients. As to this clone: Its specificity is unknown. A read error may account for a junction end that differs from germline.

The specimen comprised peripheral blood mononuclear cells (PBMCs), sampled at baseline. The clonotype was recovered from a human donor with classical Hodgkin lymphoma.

CDR3: CASSRDWRCTF. DNA for the CDR3: TGTGCCAGCAGCCGTGACTGGAGGTGCACCTTC. This chain uses TRBV4-1 with TRBJ1-2; D is uncertain. The CDR3 runs 11 residues. Germline assignment: CDR1 MGHRA and CDR2 YSYEKL.